This TCR beta chain was sequenced during a study of identical twins. This clonotype was seen more than once but under ten times. As yet, its antigen is unknown. Template switching introduced a universal primer site, and the cDNA bore unique molecular identifiers. TCRdb fed the 5' RACE reads into MiXCR, producing one record per CDR3 protein. Of approximately 550,000 distinct CDR3 sequences detected, more than 20% appear once; the ten largest clones hold around 0.48%. Healthy Caucasian individuals made up all the donors. Study-level findings and limits: Memory repertoires lacked the insertion deficit that abundant cord blood beta clonotypes showed. An excess of low generation probability was shown by twin-shared out-of-frame alpha sequences.

These records were also assigned to another study, of yellow fever vaccine responses in identical twins.

This clonotype was sampled from a woman aged 18-29 years in good health. The source material was CD4+ T cells sorted from blood.

CDR3 residues: CASSQGRGRNEKLFF. The CDR3 nucleotides are TGTGCCAGCAGCCAAGGTCGTGGACGGAATGAAAAACTGTTTTTT. The chain joins TRBV3-1 to TRBJ1-4; no reliable D call. Germline CDR1 and CDR2: LGHDT and YNNKEL (reference sequence). V was clipped by 1 base and J by 5 bases, with 11 bases between them. CDR3 length: 15 amino acids.